A single sample is the source of the 31 T cell receptor beta chains below, sequenced in a study of blood T cell repertoires in COVID-19. Method: immunoSEQ multiplex PCR; TCRdb's copy keeps in-frame clones and lacks some. There are about 300,000 clones in the sample; 80% to 90% occur only once, and about 4.6% lies in the top ten. The material sequenced was PBMCs or T cells enriched from blood (not recorded which). The receptors derive from a man between 25 and 39 years old who had recovered from COVID-19.

This clone appeared a few times. The genes are TRBV9 and TRBJ1-4; 10 positions match TRBD1. This CDR3 is 13 amino acids long. Germline V gene data show CDR1 as SGDLS and CDR2 as YYNGEE. The J segment lost 12 bases and the V segment lost 3 bases, leaving 5 bases of the junction unmatched. The CDR3 loop is CASSGRTGGELFF. The CDR3 DNA reads TGTGCCAGCAGCGGGCGGACAGGGGGGGAACTGTTTTTT. Drawing the rest from reference TRBV9 and TRBJ1-4, the complete variable domain is DSGVTQTPKHLITATGQRVTLRCSPRSGDLSVYWYQQSLDQGLQFLIQYYNGEERAKGNILERFSAQQFPDLHSELNLSSLELGDSALYFCASSGRTGGELFFGSGTQLSVL.

The chain is built from TRBV7-9 and TRBJ1-4, with no clear D. The V gene's germline CDR1 is SEHNR and CDR2 FQNEAQ (reference sequence). The CDR3 runs to 15 residues. V shed 1 base and J shed 5 bases, with 11 bases lying between them. CDR3 nucleotides: TGTGCCAGCAGCTTAGTGGGCCAGGAAAATGAAAAACTGTTTTTT. The encoded protein is CASSLVGQENEKLFF. The full variable domain, with the rest looked up from reference TRBV7-9 and TRBJ1-4, is DTGVSQNPRHKITKRGQNVTFRCDPISEHNRLYWYRQTLGQGPEFLTYFQNEAQLEKSRLLSDRFSAERPKGSFSTLEIQRTEQGDSAMYLCASSLVGQENEKLFFGSGTQLSVL.

This chain uses TRBV5-8 with TRBJ1-4; D is perhaps TRBD1 (6 bases). CDR3 length equals 14 residues. The germline gives CDR1 SGHTS, CDR2 YDEGEE. V was cut by 2 bases and J by 5 bases, with 10 bases left in between. The CDR3: CASSLRGGNEKLFF. CDR3 nucleotides: TGTGCCAGCAGCTTAAGAGGGGGAAATGAAAAACTGTTTTTT.

The chain links TRBV7-2 to TRBJ2-3; weak D call: TRBD2 (7 bases). Germline V lookup: CDR1 SGHTA, CDR2 FQGNSA. The CDR3 totals 17 residues. The V gene lost 2 bases and the J gene lost 4 bases, with 19 bases spanning the gap. CDR3 region: CASSLRGTGGQADTQYF. For the CDR3, the DNA is TGTGCCAGCAGCTTAAGGGGAACGGGGGGCCAGGCAGATACGCAGTATTTT.

The genes are TRBV5-8 and TRBJ1-1; possible D gene TRBD1, 5 bases. There are 14 residues in the CDR3. Looked up from germline, CDR1 is SGHTS and CDR2 is YDEGEE. V lost 2 bases to trimming and J lost 0 bases, with 8 bases between them. CDR3 nucleotide sequence: TGTGCCAGCAGCTTCAGGGAAGTGAACACTGAAGCTTTCTTT. Amino acid sequence: CASSFREVNTEAFF.

This sequence joins TRBV12-3 or TRBV12-4 and TRBJ1-2, with 7 nucleotides matching TRBD1. The CDR3 runs 13 residues. V was pared by 3 bases and J by 4 bases, with 2 bases of the junction left unmatched. CDR3: CASSFTGVYGYTF. The DNA of the CDR3 is TGTGCCAGCAGTTTTACAGGGGTCTATGGCTACACCTTC.

The V call is TRBV11-2, the J call TRBJ1-1; D is unresolved. CDR3 size: 14 residues. Per the germline V gene, CDR1 is SGHAT and CDR2 is FQNNGV. Trimming took 2 bases from V and 4 from J, leaving 11 bases between them. CDR3 coding DNA: TGTGCCAGCAGCTTACACTCTATTAGCACTGAAGCTTTCTTT. Translated: CASSLHSISTEAFF.

The J gene is TRBJ2-1, the V gene TRBV4-2, with 7 positions matching TRBD2. The CDR3 is 15 amino acids. V was pared by 1 base and J by 2 bases, with 2 bases of the junction left unmatched. Germline CDR1 LGHNA, CDR2 YNFKEQ. CDR3 loop: CASSQVLAAYNEQFF. In DNA, the CDR3 is TGTGCCAGCAGCCAAGTCCTAGCGGCCTACAATGAGCAGTTCTTC.

The genes are TRBV14 and TRBJ1-1; D unclear. Germline assignment: CDR1 SGHDN and CDR2 FVKESK. V was cut by 3 bases and J by 2 bases, with 4 bases left in between. The CDR3 consists of 12 residues. CDR3 amino acids: CASSQYNTEAFF. CDR3 nucleotide sequence: TGTGCCAGCAGCCAGTATAACACTGAAGCTTTCTTT.

As to this clone: Other DNA sequences in the same sample also yield this CDR3. This chain uses TRBV10-2 with TRBJ2-1; D is possibly TRBD2 (6 bases). V lost 3 bases, J lost 6 bases, and 15 bases lay in between. CDR1 and CDR2 (germline): WSHSY, SAAADI. The CDR3 runs to 15 residues. Here the CDR3 reads CASSDPGLPTNEQFF. CDR3 DNA sequence: TGCGCCAGCAGTGACCCGGGACTCCCTACCAATGAGCAGTTCTTC.

This CDR3 is CASSPPRGDEQYF. DNA for the CDR3: TGTGCCAGCAGCCCCCCCCGGGGGGATGAGCAGTACTTC. V and J are TRBV7-8 and TRBJ2-7; 7 bases align to TRBD2. V lost 5 bases to trimming and J lost 7 bases; unmatched junction nucleotides: 8. The CDR3 length is 13 residues. Germline CDR1 and CDR2: SGHVS and FQNEAQ.

The V call is TRBV19, the J call TRBJ2-3, with TRBD2 identical over 13 bases. Per the germline V gene, CDR1 is LNHDA and CDR2 is SQIVND (reference sequence). Trimming removed 6 bases from V and 11 bases from J; junction bases left unmatched: 11. The CDR3 totals 15 residues. Here the CDR3 DNA reads TGTGCCAGTAGCAACGCCGGGACTAGCGGGGATGGGCAGTATTTT. This gives the protein CASSNAGTSGDGQYF.

In its sample, this clone was seen a few times. The chain couples TRBV7-9 to TRBJ1-4, with D perhaps TRBD1 (6 bases). The germline V gene encodes CDR1 SEHNR and CDR2 FQNEAQ (reference sequence). This CDR3 contains 13 residues. The ends were cut back, 6 bases at V and 13 bases at J, with 18 bases in the middle. The CDR3 nucleotides read TGTGCCAGCAGGCCCAAAACAGGGTCGGTACTGTTTTTT. It encodes CASRPKTGSVLFF.

The rearrangement joins TRBV15 to TRBJ1-5, with 10 bases lining up with TRBD1. The V gene end was trimmed by 3 bases and the J gene end by 7 bases; junction bases not matched to a gene: 9. Germline CDR1 is LNHNV and CDR2 is YYDKDF (reference sequence). The CDR3 is 16 amino acids. This CDR3 is CATSSVRQGAGQPQHF. In DNA, the CDR3 is TGTGCCACCAGCAGTGTTAGACAGGGGGCAGGACAGCCCCAGCATTTT.

This chain uses TRBV10-2 with TRBJ1-4, with 11 nucleotides matching TRBD1. V lost 2 bases to trimming and J lost 7 bases; unmatched junction nucleotides: 9. The V gene's germline CDR1 is WSHSY and CDR2 SAAADI. CDR3 length: 17 amino acids. CDR3 loop: CASSEDRTGGASEKLFF. CDR3 nucleotide sequence: TGCGCCAGCAGTGAGGATAGGACAGGGGGCGCGAGTGAAAAACTGTTTTTT.

This clone was counted once. This sequence joins TRBV5-6 and TRBJ2-5, with D perhaps matching TRBD1 (5 bases). The germline CDR1 and CDR2 sequences are SGHDT and YYEEEE. V was clipped by 0 bases and J by 4 bases, with 13 bases between them. The CDR3 totals 15 residues. The CDR3 DNA reads as TGTGCCAGCAGCTTGGTTTCAGGGCAAACAGAGACCCAGTACTTC. Amino acids: CASSLVSGQTETQYF.

The chain combines TRBV7-9 with TRBJ2-7; 7 bases are a match to TRBD2. There are 17 residues in the CDR3. Germline V gene data show CDR1 as SEHNR and CDR2 as FQNEAQ (reference sequence). V gave up 2 bases and J gave up 5 bases; unmatched junction bases: 15. The CDR3 sequence is CASSLPRGGRAVHEQYF. The CDR3 region has the DNA TGTGCCAGCAGCTTACCCCGGGGTGGGAGGGCCGTCCACGAGCAGTACTTC.

The chain combines TRBV19 with TRBJ2-5; 7 bases are a match to TRBD1. V lost 3 bases and J lost 3; bases outside the gene matches: 1. Per the germline V gene, CDR1 is LNHDA and CDR2 is SQIVND (reference sequence). CDR3 size: 13 residues. The CDR3: CASSMGTEETQYF. CDR3 coding DNA: TGTGCCAGTAGTATGGGGACAGAAGAGACCCAGTACTTC.

The V and J genes are TRBV11-2 and TRBJ2-1; unclear D gene. Germline assignment: CDR1 SGHAT and CDR2 FQNNGV. V lost 4 bases, J lost 5 bases, and 6 bases lay in between. This CDR3 has 12 amino acids. This CDR3 is CASSSFNNEQFF. CDR3 sequence (DNA): TGTGCCAGCAGCTCCTTTAACAATGAGCAGTTCTTC.

The chain uses TRBV5-1 and TRBJ2-3, with TRBD1 matching 7 bases. CDR1 SGHRS and CDR2 YFSETQ come from the germline V gene. The CDR3 is 13 residues long. J lost 4 bases, V lost 1 base, and 0 bases had no gene match. The CDR3 region has the DNA TGCGCCAGCAGCTTGCAGGGGGCAGATACGCAGTATTTT. Protein: CASSLQGADTQYF.

V gene TRBV10-1 combines with J gene TRBJ2-7; D might be TRBD2 (5 bases). V lost 3 bases, J lost 7 bases, and 10 bases lay in between. This CDR3 has 12 residues. Germline loops: CDR1 WNHNN, CDR2 SYGVQD (reference sequence). In DNA form, the CDR3 reads TGCGCCAGCAGTGAAGACTGGAGGGAGCAGTACTTC. It codes for CASSEDWREQYF.

The chain joins TRBV29-1 to TRBJ1-2, with D uncertain. The ends were cut back, 0 bases at V and 8 bases at J, with 7 bases in the middle. This CDR3 spans 11 amino acids. Per germline, CDR1 SQVTM and CDR2 ANQGSEA. The CDR3 loop reads CSVEEGGGYTF. The CDR3 nucleotides are TGCAGCGTTGAAGAAGGAGGAGGCTACACCTTC.

This chain connects TRBV6-5 to TRBJ2-7; 11 positions agree with TRBD2. The J segment lost 7 bases and the V segment lost 8 bases, leaving 13 bases of the junction unmatched. This CDR3 is 15 amino acids long. Looked up from germline, CDR1 is MNHEY and CDR2 is SVGAGI. The CDR3 nucleotides read TGTGCCAGCCGAATCGCTAGCGGGGGGAGCGGTGAGCAGTACTTC. This sequence encodes CASRIASGGSGEQYF.

V usage is TRBV5-1 and J usage is TRBJ2-3; TRBD1 matches at 9 bases. The CDR3 is made up of 16 amino acids. The V and J ends lost 3 bases and 1 base, in that order; junction bases with no gene match: 6. Germline CDR1 reads SGHRS; CDR2 reads YFSETQ. The CDR3 DNA is TGCGCCAGCAGCTCCCGGACAGGGGATCGCACAGATACGCAGTATTTT. It yields the protein CASSSRTGDRTDTQYF. Full variable domain (rest looked up from reference TRBV5-1 and TRBJ2-3): KAGVTQTPRYLIKTRGQQVTLSCSPISGHRSVSWYQQTPGQGLQFLFEYFSETQRNKGNFPGRFSGRQFSNSRSEMNVSTLELGDSALYLCASSSRTGDRTDTQYFGPGTRLTVL.

The chain couples TRBV29-1 to TRBJ1-1; weak D call: TRBD1 (5 bases). Germline CDR1 is SQVTM and CDR2 is ANQGSEA. This CDR3 has 10 residues. The CDR3 loop is CRAGGTEAFF. CDR3 bases: TGCAGGGCCGGGGGAACTGAAGCTTTCTTT.

V is TRBV18 and J is TRBJ2-5; TRBD2 matches at 10 bases. The CDR3 has 16 amino acids. J lost 4 bases, V lost 0 bases, and 5 bases had no gene match. From germline, CDR1 is KGHSH and CDR2 LQKENI. CDR3 sequence reads: CASSPPSGGATETQYF. The CDR3 bases are TGTGCCAGCTCACCACCCAGCGGGGGGGCCACAGAGACCCAGTACTTC.

V gene TRBV6-5 combines with J gene TRBJ1-1, with a possible D match to TRBD1 (5 bases). CDR1 and CDR2 from the germline V gene are MNHEY and SVGAGI. The length of the CDR3 is 11 residues. V lost 4 bases and J lost 8, with 8 bases in between. CDR3 sequence (DNA): TGTGCCAGCAGTTCAGGGATCGAAGCTTTCTTT. It yields the protein CASSSGIEAFF.

The genes are TRBV6-5 and TRBJ2-2; 10 bases align to TRBD1. This CDR3 spans 15 amino acids. The J segment lost 4 bases and the V segment lost 6 bases, leaving 5 bases of the junction unmatched. The germline V gene encodes CDR1 MNHEY and CDR2 SVGAGI. Here the CDR3 DNA reads TGTGCCAGCAGCATACGACAGGGGGCCACCGGGGAGCTGTTTTTT. This gives the protein CASSIRQGATGELFF.

The J gene is TRBJ1-1, the V gene TRBV30, with unresolved D. The CDR3 has 13 amino acids. Trimming stripped 1 base from V and 6 bases from J, with 12 bases between. CDR1 and CDR2 from the germline V gene are GTSNPN and SVGIG (reference sequence). CDR3 in amino acids: CAWSARYSAEAFF. CDR3 in DNA: TGTGCCTGGAGTGCGCGTTATAGCGCTGAAGCTTTCTTT.

This rearrangement joins TRBV10-3 to TRBJ1-2; TRBD1 agrees at 7 bases. Per the germline V gene, CDR1 is ENHRY and CDR2 is SYGVKD. The CDR3 spans 15 residues. Losses at the gene ends were 0 bases for V and 3 bases for J; bases not matched to a gene: 4. CDR3 DNA: TGTGCCATCAGTGAGTCGGCCAGGGGGGACTATGGCTACACCTTC. It yields the protein CAISESARGDYGYTF.

The chain has TRBV18 and TRBJ1-4, with a possible D match to TRBD1 (6 bases). Germline assignment: CDR1 KGHSH and CDR2 LQKENI. Trimming pared 6 bases from V and 5 bases from J, leaving 19 bases between. There are 16 residues in the CDR3. CDR3 DNA sequence: TGTGCCAGCTCGCCCACAGGGCCACCCACCAATGAAAAACTGTTTTTT. This encodes CASSPTGPPTNEKLFF.